The next 26 T cell receptor beta chains were all read from a single sample in a study of blood T cell repertoires in COVID-19. TCRdb keeps only in-frame clones here, not all; method: immunoSEQ multiplex PCR. The data contain over 130,000 clones, 75% to 90% of them singletons. The source material was peripheral blood. The receptors were gathered from a man aged 65-85 years with acute or convalescent COVID-19.

This rearrangement joins TRBV9 to TRBJ2-7; 8 positions match TRBD2. V trimming: 0 bases; J trimming: 3 bases; junction bases outside the gene matches: 8. CDR3 length equals 16 residues. From germline, CDR1 is SGDLS and CDR2 YYNGEE. The CDR3 protein is CASSVGVSGGIYEQYF. CDR3 coding DNA: TGTGCCAGCAGCGTAGGAGTAAGCGGGGGTATCTACGAGCAGTACTTC.

The J gene is TRBJ2-5, the V gene TRBV19; TRBD2 is a possible D gene (6 bases). Germline CDR1 reads LNHDA; CDR2 reads SQIVND (reference sequence). The length of the CDR3 is 15 residues. Trimming took off 1 base at V and 4 bases at J, with 13 bases between the two ends. The CDR3 loop is CASSIVTGLRETQYF. CDR3 bases: TGTGCCAGTAGTATAGTAACCGGACTAAGAGAGACCCAGTACTTC.

On this clone itself: It is likely a read error: a sequence one base away is far more abundant. Other DNA sequences within the sample encode an identical CDR3. The V gene is TRBV7-9, the J gene TRBJ2-5; D perhaps matches TRBD2 (5 bases). CDR1 is SEHNR, CDR2 FQNEAQ, per germline (reference sequence). V lost 5 bases to trimming and J lost 5 bases, with 6 bases between them. This CDR3 comprises 11 residues. The CDR3: CASSTGETQYF. CDR3 nucleotides: TGTGCCAGCAGCACGGGGGAGACCCAGTACTTC.

The CDR3 sequence: CASSMQVAKNIQYF. The CDR3 DNA reads TGTGCCAGTAGTATGCAGGTAGCCAAAAACATTCAGTACTTC. This chain uses TRBV19 with TRBJ2-4; D ambiguous. The CDR3 runs 14 residues. The germline gives CDR1 LNHDA, CDR2 SQIVND (reference sequence). With 3 bases removed from V and 0 bases from J, the gap between germline ends came to 6 bases.

The rearrangement joins TRBV9 to TRBJ1-4; D ambiguous. Germline V gene lookup returns CDR1 SGDLS and CDR2 YYNGEE. The CDR3 consists of 15 residues. The V gene lost 4 bases and the J gene lost 0 bases, with 10 bases spanning the gap. CDR3 sequence: CASSPTGTTNEKLFF. The CDR3 nucleotides read TGTGCCAGCAGCCCAACCGGGACAACTAATGAAAAACTGTTTTTT.

The chain couples TRBV7-9 to TRBJ2-2; 8 bases agree with TRBD2. With 4 bases clipped from V and 4 bases from J, the junction kept 5 bases outside the gene matches. The CDR3 length is 15 residues. The germline CDR1 and CDR2 sequences are SEHNR and FQNEAQ (reference sequence). As DNA, the CDR3 is TGTGCCAGCAGCTCGCCCAGCGGGGGCACCGGGGAGCTGTTTTTT. It translates to CASSSPSGGTGELFF. Using reference TRBV7-9 and TRBJ2-2 for the parts outside the CDR3, the full variable domain is DTGVSQNPRHKITKRGQNVTFRCDPISEHNRLYWYRQTLGQGPEFLTYFQNEAQLEKSRLLSDRFSAERPKGSFSTLEIQRTEQGDSAMYLCASSSPSGGTGELFFGEGSRLTVL.

The V and J genes are TRBV5-4 and TRBJ2-7; a weak D match, TRBD1 (6 bases). The V end lost 2 bases, the J end lost 5 bases, and 17 bases lay between the germline ends. The CDR3 contains 15 residues. The V gene's germline CDR1 is SGHNT and CDR2 YYREEE (reference sequence). CDR3 sequence reads: CASSLGTNPQDEQYF. The DNA of the CDR3 is TGTGCCAGCAGCTTAGGGACAAACCCCCAAGACGAGCAGTACTTC.

This rearrangement joins TRBV4-1 to TRBJ2-5; TRBD1 matches at 7 bases. CDR3 length: 16 amino acids. Germline V gives CDR1 MGHRA, CDR2 YSYEKL. Losses at the gene ends were 0 bases for V and 5 bases for J; bases not matched to a gene: 9. The CDR3 nucleotides are TGCGCCAGCAGCCAAGATCCCACAGGGGTTGGGGAGACCCAGTACTTC. This translates into CASSQDPTGVGETQYF.

The V call is TRBV7-2, the J call TRBJ2-7; 9 bases map to TRBD1. This CDR3 region has 15 residues. V shed 3 bases, J shed 1 base, and the junction held 4 bases outside the gene matches. The germline V gene has CDR1 SGHTA and CDR2 FQGNSA. CDR3 nucleotide sequence: TGTGCCAGCAGCTTCACCGGGACAGGGTCCTACGAGCAGTACTTC. It encodes CASSFTGTGSYEQYF.

This clone was picked up a small number of times. The chain recombines TRBV28 with TRBJ1-5; TRBD1 agrees at 8 bases. This CDR3 is built from 15 residues. Germline values: CDR1 MDHEN, CDR2 SYDVKM. Trimming cost V 6 bases and J 7 bases; bases outside gene matches: 11. CDR3 residues: CASRRTGSGWQPQHF. CDR3 DNA sequence: TGTGCCAGCAGACGGACAGGGAGCGGGTGGCAGCCCCAGCATTTT. Using reference TRBV28 and TRBJ1-5 for the parts outside the CDR3, the full variable domain is DVKVTQSSRYLVKRTGEKVFLECVQDMDHENMFWYRQDPGLGLRLIYFSYDVKMKEKGDIPEGYSVSREKKERFSLILESASTNQTSMYLCASRRTGSGWQPQHFGDGTRLSIL.

This rearrangement joins TRBV19 to TRBJ1-1, with D hard to call. The CDR3 is 14 amino acids. CDR1 is LNHDA and CDR2 is SQIVND in the germline V gene (reference sequence). V gave up 7 bases and J gave up 1 base, with 13 bases separating them. CDR3 region: CASTHRGRNTEAFF. The CDR3, as DNA: TGTGCCAGTACCCACCGGGGAAGGAACACTGAAGCTTTCTTT.

This clone was counted between two and nine times. The gene calls are TRBV2 and TRBJ2-6, with 7 nucleotides matching TRBD1. The CDR3 runs 16 residues. Unmatched junction bases numbered 6, after V lost 7 bases and J lost 0 bases. Per the germline V gene, CDR1 is SNHLY and CDR2 is FYNNEI. The CDR3 DNA is TGTGCCAGCAAACCGGGACAGCGCTCTGGGGCCAACGTCCTGACTTTC. Residues: CASKPGQRSGANVLTF.

CDR3 region: CASSQPKVGQAYGYTF. The CDR3 coding sequence is TGCGCCAGCAGCCAGCCAAAGGTTGGACAGGCCTATGGCTACACCTTC. The chain is built from TRBV4-1 and TRBJ1-2, with 7 nucleotides matching TRBD1. Trimming removed 3 bases from V and 4 bases from J; junction bases left unmatched: 11. The V gene's germline CDR1 is MGHRA and CDR2 YSYEKL. The CDR3 has 16 amino acids.

The chain links TRBV19 to TRBJ1-5; 7 bases match TRBD1. CDR3 length equals 14 residues. The germline V gene encodes CDR1 LNHDA and CDR2 SQIVND (reference sequence). V dropped 5 bases and J dropped 6; count of bases not matched to a gene: 7. CDR3 in amino acids: CASSAGTAPQPQHF. In DNA form, the CDR3 reads TGTGCCAGTAGTGCCGGGACAGCGCCTCAGCCCCAGCATTTT.

This sequence joins TRBV2 and TRBJ2-7, with D possibly matching TRBD1 (6 bases). Germline loops: CDR1 SNHLY, CDR2 FYNNEI. There are 13 residues in the CDR3. Between the trimmed V and J ends, which lost 5 bases and 6 bases, there was a span of 14 bases. CDR3 in amino acids: CASSRRGQSEQYF. In nucleotides, the CDR3 is TGTGCCAGCAGTCGACGAGGACAGAGCGAGCAGTACTTC.

For the CDR3, the DNA is TGTGCCAGCAGCTTGACGGTCGGCGGGGGGGTCCCCAATGAGCAGTTCTTC. This encodes CASSLTVGGGVPNEQFF. V gene TRBV7-9 combines with J gene TRBJ2-1, with TRBD2 identical over 9 bases. CDR1 is SEHNR and CDR2 is FQNEAQ in the germline V gene (reference sequence). V shed 3 bases, J shed 6 bases, and the junction held 12 bases outside the gene matches. There are 17 residues in the CDR3.

The chain combines TRBV3-1 (or the pseudogene TRBV3-2) with TRBJ2-7, with 14 nucleotides matching TRBD2. This CDR3 has 15 residues. Germline V gives CDR1 LGHDT, CDR2 YNNKEL (reference sequence). V lost 4 bases to trimming and J lost 4 bases; unmatched junction nucleotides: 3. Written as DNA, the CDR3 is TGTGCCAGCAGCCCGGGACTAGCGGGAGAGTACGAGCAGTACTTC. Amino acids: CASSPGLAGEYEQYF.

The gene calls are TRBV24-1 and TRBJ1-2, with D possibly matching TRBD1 (6 bases). The CDR3 has 11 amino acids. Trimming left V 7 bases short and J 8 bases short, with 10 bases between. Germline V lookup: CDR1 KGHDR, CDR2 SFDVKD. The CDR3 here is CATSQGFGYTF. For the CDR3, the DNA is TGTGCCACCAGCCAGGGGTTCGGCTACACCTTC.

The sample holds a few counts of this clone. The gene calls are TRBV5-1 and TRBJ2-3, with D possibly being TRBD2 (6 bases). Trimming stripped 0 bases from V and 0 bases from J, with 11 bases between. CDR1 is SGHRS, CDR2 YFSETQ, per germline. CDR3 length equals 16 residues. The CDR3: CASSLVGDSSTDTQYF. In DNA form, the CDR3 reads TGCGCCAGCAGCTTGGTTGGGGACTCTAGCACAGATACGCAGTATTTT.

This clone was counted a few times. This chain joins TRBV7-9 and TRBJ1-3; 7 positions match TRBD1. The CDR3 is 16 amino acids. Germline CDR1 reads SEHNR; CDR2 reads FQNEAQ (reference sequence). V was clipped by 5 bases and J by 2 bases; unmatched bases: 9. CDR3 nucleotides: TGTGCCAGCAGCCCCCCCAAGAGGGGGCCTGGAAACACCATATATTTT. It encodes CASSPPKRGPGNTIYF.

The gene calls are TRBV11-2 and TRBJ2-5, with D perhaps matching TRBD1 (5 bases). The CDR3 extends over 13 amino acids. Deletions cut 0 bases from V and 4 bases from J, with 6 bases between. The germline V gene encodes CDR1 SGHAT and CDR2 FQNNGV. The CDR3 DNA follows: TGTGCCAGCAGCTTAGAAAGGGGAGAGACCCAGTACTTC. It translates to CASSLERGETQYF.

This rearrangement joins TRBV5-5 to TRBJ2-3; 7 bases are a match to TRBD1. V trimming: 0 bases; J trimming: 4 bases; junction bases outside the gene matches: 11. This CDR3 spans 17 amino acids. Germline CDR1 SGHKS, CDR2 YYEKEE (reference sequence). The CDR3 DNA reads as TGTGCCAGCAGCTTGGCCGGGCAGGGGGTGTTAGCAGATACGCAGTATTTT. Protein sequence: CASSLAGQGVLADTQYF.

V gene TRBV28 combines with J gene TRBJ2-2; TRBD2 matches 11 bases. The germline gives CDR1 MDHEN, CDR2 SYDVKM. There are 16 residues in the CDR3. V shed 6 bases and J 1 base; nucleotides not matched to a gene: 4. This CDR3 is CASRKGTSGNTGELFF. CDR3 nucleotides: TGTGCCAGCAGAAAAGGGACTAGCGGGAACACCGGGGAGCTGTTTTTT.

J is TRBJ1-5 and V is TRBV5-8, with a tentative D call TRBD1 (6 bases). The CDR3 runs to 14 residues. The germline V gene encodes CDR1 SGHTS and CDR2 YDEGEE. Trimming took off 1 base at V and 9 bases at J, with 14 bases between the two ends. CDR3 loop: CASSLKSGGTPQHF. The CDR3 nucleotides read TGTGCCAGCAGCTTGAAAAGCGGGGGCACGCCCCAGCATTTT.

CDR3 sequence reads: CASSFYGGYTF. The CDR3 coding sequence is TGTGCCAGCAGTTTCTACGGTGGCTACACCTTC. This chain joins TRBV28 and TRBJ1-2; unclear D gene. CDR3 length equals 11 residues. V was cut by 3 bases and J by 7 bases, with 6 bases left in between. The germline gives CDR1 MDHEN, CDR2 SYDVKM.

In this sample, this clone turned up once. The chain employs TRBV9 and TRBJ2-3; 11 positions match TRBD2. This CDR3 comprises 16 residues. J lost 4 bases, V lost 3 bases, and 7 bases had no gene match. The V gene's germline CDR1 is SGDLS and CDR2 YYNGEE. CDR3 DNA sequence: TGTGCCAGCAGCGGAAATAGCGGGGGGGCATCAGATACGCAGTATTTT. Translation gives CASSGNSGGASDTQYF.